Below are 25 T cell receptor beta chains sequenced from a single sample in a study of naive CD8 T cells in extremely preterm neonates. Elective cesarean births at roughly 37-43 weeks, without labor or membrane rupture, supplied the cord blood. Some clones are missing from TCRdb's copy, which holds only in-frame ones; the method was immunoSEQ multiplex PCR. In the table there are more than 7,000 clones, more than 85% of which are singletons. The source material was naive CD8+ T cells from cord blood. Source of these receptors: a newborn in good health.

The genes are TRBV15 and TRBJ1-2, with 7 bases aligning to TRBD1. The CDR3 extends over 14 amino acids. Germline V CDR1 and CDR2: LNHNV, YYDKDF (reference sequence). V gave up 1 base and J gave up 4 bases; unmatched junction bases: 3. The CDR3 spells CATSRGDRPYGYTF. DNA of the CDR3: TGTGCCACCAGCAGAGGGGACAGACCCTATGGCTACACCTTC. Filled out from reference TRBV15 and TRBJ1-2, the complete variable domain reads DAMVIQNPRYQVTQFGKPVTLSCSQTLNHNVMYWYQQKSSQAPKLLFHYYDKDFNNEADTPDNFQSRRPNTSFCFLDIRSPGLGDTAMYLCATSRGDRPYGYTFGSGTRLTVV.

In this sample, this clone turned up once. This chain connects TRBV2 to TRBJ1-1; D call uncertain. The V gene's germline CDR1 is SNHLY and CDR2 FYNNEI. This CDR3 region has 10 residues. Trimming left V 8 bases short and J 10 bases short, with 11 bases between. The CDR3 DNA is TGTGCCAGCCCTAGGCTCGGAGCTTTCTTT. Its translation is CASPRLGAFF.

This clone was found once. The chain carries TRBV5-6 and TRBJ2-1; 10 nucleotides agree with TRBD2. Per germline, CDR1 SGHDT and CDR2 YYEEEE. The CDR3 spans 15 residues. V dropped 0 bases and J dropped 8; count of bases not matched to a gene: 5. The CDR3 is CASSLGTSGIYEQFF. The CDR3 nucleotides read TGTGCCAGCAGCTTGGGAACTAGCGGGATATATGAGCAGTTCTTC.

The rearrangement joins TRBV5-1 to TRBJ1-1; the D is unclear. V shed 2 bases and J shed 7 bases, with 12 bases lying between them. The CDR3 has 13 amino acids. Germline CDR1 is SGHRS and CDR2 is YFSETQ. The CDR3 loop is CASSLPTEYEAFF. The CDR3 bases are TGCGCCAGCAGCTTACCGACGGAGTATGAAGCTTTCTTT.

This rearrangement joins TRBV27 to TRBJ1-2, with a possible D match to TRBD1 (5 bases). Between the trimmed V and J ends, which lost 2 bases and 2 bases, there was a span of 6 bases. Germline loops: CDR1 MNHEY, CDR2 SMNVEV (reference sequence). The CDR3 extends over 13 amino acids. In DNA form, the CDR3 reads TGTGCCAGCAGTTTAGGGGGGAACTATGGCTACACCTTC. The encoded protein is CASSLGGNYGYTF.

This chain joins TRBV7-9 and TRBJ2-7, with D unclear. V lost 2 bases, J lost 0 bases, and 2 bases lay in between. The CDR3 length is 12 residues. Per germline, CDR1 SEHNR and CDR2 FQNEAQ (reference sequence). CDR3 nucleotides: TGTGCCAGCAGCTTACACTCCTACGAGCAGTACTTC. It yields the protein CASSLHSYEQYF.

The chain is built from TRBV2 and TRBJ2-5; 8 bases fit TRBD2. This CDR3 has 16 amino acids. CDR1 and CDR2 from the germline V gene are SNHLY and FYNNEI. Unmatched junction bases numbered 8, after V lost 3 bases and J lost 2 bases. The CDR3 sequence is CASSEDYGRGQETQYF. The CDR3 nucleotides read TGTGCCAGCAGTGAGGACTACGGGAGGGGGCAAGAGACCCAGTACTTC. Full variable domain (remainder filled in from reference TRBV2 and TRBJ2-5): EPEVTQTPSHQVTQMGQEVILRCVPISNHLYFYWYRQILGQKVEFLVSFYNNEISEKSEIFDDQFSVERPDGSNFTLKIRSTKLEDSAMYFCASSEDYGRGQETQYFGPGTRLLVL.

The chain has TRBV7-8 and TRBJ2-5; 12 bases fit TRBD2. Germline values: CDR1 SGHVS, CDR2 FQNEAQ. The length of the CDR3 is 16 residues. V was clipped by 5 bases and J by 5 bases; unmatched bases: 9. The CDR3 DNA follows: TGTGCCAGCAGCACCCTAGCGGGAGGGCCTAGGGAGACCCAGTACTTC. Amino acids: CASSTLAGGPRETQYF. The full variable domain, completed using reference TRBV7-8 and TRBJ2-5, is GAGVSQSPRYKVAKRGQDVALRCDPISGHVSLFWYQQALGQGPEFLTYFQNEAQLDKSGLPSDRFFAERPEGSVSTLKIQRTQQEDSAVYLCASSTLAGGPRETQYFGPGTRLLVL.

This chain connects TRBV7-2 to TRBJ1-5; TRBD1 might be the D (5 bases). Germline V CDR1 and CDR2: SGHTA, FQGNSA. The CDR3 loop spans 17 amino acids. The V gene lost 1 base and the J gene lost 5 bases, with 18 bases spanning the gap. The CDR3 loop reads CASSLVRGGGGYQPQHF. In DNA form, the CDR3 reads TGTGCCAGCAGCTTAGTTCGGGGGGGAGGCGGGTATCAGCCCCAGCATTTT.

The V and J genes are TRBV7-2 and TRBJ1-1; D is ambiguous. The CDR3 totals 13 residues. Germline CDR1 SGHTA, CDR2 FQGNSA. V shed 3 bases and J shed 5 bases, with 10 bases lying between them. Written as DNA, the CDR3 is TGTGCCAGCAGCTTGGGGAGTGGGACTGAAGCTTTCTTT. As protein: CASSLGSGTEAFF. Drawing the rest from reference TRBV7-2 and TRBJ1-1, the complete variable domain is GAGVSQSPSNKVTEKGKDVELRCDPISGHTALYWYRQSLGQGLEFLIYFQGNSAPDKSGLPSDRFSAERTGGSVSTLTIQRTQQEDSAVYLCASSLGSGTEAFFGQGTRLTVV.

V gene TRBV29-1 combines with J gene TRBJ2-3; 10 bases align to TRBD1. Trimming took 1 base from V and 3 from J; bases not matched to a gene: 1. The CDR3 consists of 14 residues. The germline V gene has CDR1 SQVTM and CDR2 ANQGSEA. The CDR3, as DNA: TGCAGCGTTGAAGGGGGACAGGGGACAGATACGCAGTATTTT. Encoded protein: CSVEGGQGTDTQYF.

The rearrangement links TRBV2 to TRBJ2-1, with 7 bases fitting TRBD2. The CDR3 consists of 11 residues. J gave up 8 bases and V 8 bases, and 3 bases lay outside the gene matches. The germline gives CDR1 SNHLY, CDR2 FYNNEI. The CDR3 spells CASPGRDEQFF. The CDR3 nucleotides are TGTGCCAGCCCGGGGAGGGATGAGCAGTTCTTC.

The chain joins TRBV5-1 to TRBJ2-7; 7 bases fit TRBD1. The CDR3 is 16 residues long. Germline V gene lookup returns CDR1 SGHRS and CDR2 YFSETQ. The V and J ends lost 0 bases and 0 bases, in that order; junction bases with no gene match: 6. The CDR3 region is CASSLGDSFSSYEQYF. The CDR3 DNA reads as TGCGCCAGCAGCTTGGGGGACAGTTTTAGCTCCTACGAGCAGTACTTC. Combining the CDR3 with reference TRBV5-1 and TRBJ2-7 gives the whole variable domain KAGVTQTPRYLIKTRGQQVTLSCSPISGHRSVSWYQQTPGQGLQFLFEYFSETQRNKGNFPGRFSGRQFSNSRSEMNVSTLELGDSALYLCASSLGDSFSSYEQYFGPGTRLTVT.

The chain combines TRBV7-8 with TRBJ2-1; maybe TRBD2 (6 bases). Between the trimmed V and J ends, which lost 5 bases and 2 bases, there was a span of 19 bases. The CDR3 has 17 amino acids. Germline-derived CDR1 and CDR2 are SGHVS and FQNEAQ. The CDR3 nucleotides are TGTGCCAGCAGCCACGGAGGGGCGCGAGCAGCCTACAATGAGCAGTTCTTC. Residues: CASSHGGARAAYNEQFF.

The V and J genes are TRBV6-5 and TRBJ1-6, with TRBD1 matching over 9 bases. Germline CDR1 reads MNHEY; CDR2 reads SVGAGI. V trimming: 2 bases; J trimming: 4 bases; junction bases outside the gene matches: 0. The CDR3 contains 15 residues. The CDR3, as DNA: TGTGCCAGCAGTTACGGGACAGGGTATAATTCACCCCTCCACTTT. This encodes CASSYGTGYNSPLHF.

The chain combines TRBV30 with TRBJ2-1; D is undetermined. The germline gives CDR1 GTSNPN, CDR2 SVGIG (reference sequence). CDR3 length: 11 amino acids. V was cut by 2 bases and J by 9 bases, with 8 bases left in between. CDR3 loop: CAWSPVSEQFF. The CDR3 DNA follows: TGTGCCTGGAGTCCGGTGAGTGAGCAGTTCTTC.

The CDR3 DNA follows: TGCGCCAGCAGCCAAGAATGGGGAGGGGACTACGAGCAGTACTTC. It yields the protein CASSQEWGGDYEQYF. This chain joins TRBV4-1 and TRBJ2-7; TRBD2 matches at 7 bases. Germline V lookup: CDR1 MGHRA, CDR2 YSYEKL. V dropped 0 bases and J dropped 3; count of bases not matched to a gene: 5. The CDR3 is 15 amino acids.

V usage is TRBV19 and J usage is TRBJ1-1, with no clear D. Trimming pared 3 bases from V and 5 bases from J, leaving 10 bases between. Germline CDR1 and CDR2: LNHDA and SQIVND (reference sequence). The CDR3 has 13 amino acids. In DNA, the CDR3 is TGTGCCAGTAGTATTTACGGGAGGACTGAAGCTTTCTTT. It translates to CASSIYGRTEAFF.

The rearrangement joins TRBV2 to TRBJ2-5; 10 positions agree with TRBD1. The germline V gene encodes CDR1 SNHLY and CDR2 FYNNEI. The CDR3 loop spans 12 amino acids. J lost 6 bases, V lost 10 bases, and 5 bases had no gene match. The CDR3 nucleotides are TGTGCCACCAGACAGGGGGCAAAGACCCAGTACTTC. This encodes CATRQGAKTQYF.

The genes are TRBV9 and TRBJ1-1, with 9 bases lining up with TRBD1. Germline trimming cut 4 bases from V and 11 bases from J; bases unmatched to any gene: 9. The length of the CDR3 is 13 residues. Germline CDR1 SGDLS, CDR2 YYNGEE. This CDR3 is CASSTGTGGRAFF. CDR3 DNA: TGTGCCAGCAGCACCGGAACAGGGGGCCGGGCTTTCTTT.

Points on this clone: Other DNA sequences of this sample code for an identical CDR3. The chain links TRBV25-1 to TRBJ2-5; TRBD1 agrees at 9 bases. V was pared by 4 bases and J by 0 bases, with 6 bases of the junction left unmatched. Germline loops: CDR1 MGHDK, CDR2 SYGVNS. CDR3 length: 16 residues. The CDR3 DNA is TGTGCCAGCAGTGTCAGACAGGGGGAGGACCAAGAGACCCAGTACTTC. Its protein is CASSVRQGEDQETQYF.

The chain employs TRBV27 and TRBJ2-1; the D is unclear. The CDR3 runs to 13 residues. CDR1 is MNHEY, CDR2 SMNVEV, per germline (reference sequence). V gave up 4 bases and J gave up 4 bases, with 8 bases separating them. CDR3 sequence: CASSYSKYNEQFF. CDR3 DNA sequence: TGTGCCAGCAGTTACTCAAAATACAATGAGCAGTTCTTC.

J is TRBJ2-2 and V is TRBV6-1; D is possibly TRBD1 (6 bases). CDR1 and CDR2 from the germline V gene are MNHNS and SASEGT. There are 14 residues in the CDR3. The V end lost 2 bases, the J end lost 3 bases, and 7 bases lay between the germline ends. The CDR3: CASSERGYTGELFF. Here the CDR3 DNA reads TGTGCCAGCAGTGAAAGGGGGTACACCGGGGAGCTGTTTTTT.

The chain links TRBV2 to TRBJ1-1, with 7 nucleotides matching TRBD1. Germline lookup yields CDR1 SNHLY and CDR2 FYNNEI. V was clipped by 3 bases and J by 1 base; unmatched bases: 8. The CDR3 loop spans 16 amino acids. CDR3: CASSEERGRGNTEAFF. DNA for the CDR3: TGTGCCAGCAGTGAGGAAAGGGGGCGAGGGAACACTGAAGCTTTCTTT.

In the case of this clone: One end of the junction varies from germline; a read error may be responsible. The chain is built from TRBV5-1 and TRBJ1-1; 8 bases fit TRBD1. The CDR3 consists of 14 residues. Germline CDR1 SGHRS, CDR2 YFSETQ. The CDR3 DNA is TGCGCCAGCCGCTTGGACAGGGATTTCGCTGAAGCTTTCTTT. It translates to CASRLDRDFAEAFF.